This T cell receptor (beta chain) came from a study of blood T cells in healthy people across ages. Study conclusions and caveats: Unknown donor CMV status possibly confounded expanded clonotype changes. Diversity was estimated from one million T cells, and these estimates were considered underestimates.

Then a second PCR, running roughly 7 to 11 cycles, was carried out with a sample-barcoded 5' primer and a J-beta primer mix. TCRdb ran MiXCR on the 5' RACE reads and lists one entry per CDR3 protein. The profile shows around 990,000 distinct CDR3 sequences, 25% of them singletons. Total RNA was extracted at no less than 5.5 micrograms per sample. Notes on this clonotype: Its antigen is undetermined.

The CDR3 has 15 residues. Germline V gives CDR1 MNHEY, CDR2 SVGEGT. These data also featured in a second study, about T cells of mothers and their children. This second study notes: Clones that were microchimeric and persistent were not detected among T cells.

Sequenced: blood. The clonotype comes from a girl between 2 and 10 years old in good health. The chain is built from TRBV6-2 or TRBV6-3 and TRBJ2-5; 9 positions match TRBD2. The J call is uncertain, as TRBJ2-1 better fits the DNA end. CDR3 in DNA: TGTGCCAGCAGCCACACTAGCGGGCCCCCCAATGAGCAGTTCTTC. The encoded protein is CASSHTSGPPNEQFF.